The rows below give T cell receptor beta chains drawn from one sample of a study of CD8 T cells in ankylosing spondylitis. TCRdb redid the calling of the 5' RACE reads with MiXCR, one entry per CDR3 protein. The top ten clones hold about an eighth of a sample with about 36,000 distinct CDR3 sequences, 5.5% to 7.5% of them seen once. The sequenced material came from blood, either unsorted or a sorted T cell fraction (not recorded which). The receptors were sampled from a male donor with ankylosing spondylitis or in good health (not recorded which). The CDR3 runs from the conserved cysteine through the conserved F or W. Each record gives: J gene, D gene, V gene, clone size, CDR3 protein, CDR3 DNA. D genes are given only for firm matches. Only part of the rows carry a size: once, few, many, or a class if the clone is expanded.

TRBJ2-1	TRBD2	TRBV20-1	many	CSASLATSGGNEQFF	TGCAGTGCTAGTCTGGCGACTAGCGGGGGTAATGAGCAGTTCTTC
TRBJ2-5	.	TRBV5-1	many	CASSLRETQYF	TGCGCCAGCAGCTTGCGGGAGACCCAGTACTTC
TRBJ2-1	.	TRBV2	many	CASSSSIGNEQFF	TGTGCCAGCTCGAGTAGTATTGGTAATGAGCAGTTCTTC
TRBJ2-1	.	TRBV3-1	many	CASSIRYVDRVYNEQFF	TGTGCCAGCAGTATCAGATACGTCGACAGAGTCTACAATGAGCAGTTCTTC
TRBJ1-2	.	TRBV5-1	many	CASSLAAPYGYTF	TGCGCCAGCAGCTTGGCCGCCCCCTATGGCTACACCTTC
TRBJ2-1	.	TRBV20-1	.	CSARRGGGLYNEQFF	TGCAGTGCTCGCCGCGGAGGCGGGCTCTACAATGAGCAGTTCTTC
TRBJ2-5	.	TRBV7-6	many	CASSLPPGRPFQGETQYF	TGTGCCAGCAGCTTGCCCCCTGGGCGGCCTTTTCAGGGTGAGACCCAGTACTTC
TRBJ2-1	.	TRBV5-8	many	CASGGGPSSYNEQFF	TGTGCCAGCGGGGGGGGCCCGAGCTCCTACAATGAGCAGTTCTTC
TRBJ2-3	.	TRBV11-3	.	CASSPRSGSTDTQYF	TGTGCCAGCAGCCCGCGGTCCGGTTCCACAGATACGCAGTATTTT
TRBJ2-7	.	TRBV9	many	CASSVEVGHAAEQYF	TGTGCCAGCAGCGTAGAGGTAGGGCATGCTGCCGAGCAGTACTTC
TRBJ2-5	.	TRBV4-2	many	CASSQVARGQETQYF	TGTGCCAGCAGCCAAGTAGCACGGGGCCAAGAGACCCAGTACTTC
TRBJ2-3	TRBD2	TRBV15	many	CATSRAGLAGHTDTQYF	TGTGCCACCAGCAGGGCGGGACTAGCGGGTCACACAGATACGCAGTATTTT
TRBJ1-1	.	TRBV3-1	many	CASSTLFGTEAFF	TGTGCCAGCAGCACGCTTTTCGGGACTGAAGCTTTCTTT
TRBJ2-1	.	TRBV6-2/TRBV6-3	many	CASSYSTLTYNEQFF	TGTGCCAGCAGTTACTCGACACTCACGTACAATGAGCAGTTCTTC
TRBJ2-5	TRBD2	TRBV27	many	CASSFTTSGMKTQYF	TGTGCCAGCAGTTTTACAACTAGCGGGATGAAGACCCAGTACTTC
TRBJ2-5	.	TRBV7-8	many	CASNVGRGETQYF	TGTGCCAGCAACGTAGGACGGGGAGAGACCCAGTACTTC
TRBJ2-3	.	TRBV18	many	CASSPRGTQGNTQYF	TGTGCCAGCTCACCACGCGGGACCCAAGGGAACACGCAGTATTTT
TRBJ2-5	.	TRBV27	many	CATARQNLRETQYF	TGTGCCACCGCGCGACAAAACCTACGCGAGACCCAGTACTTC
TRBJ1-1	.	TRBV7-2	many	CASSLTGNTEAFF	TGTGCCAGCAGCCTAACGGGGAACACTGAAGCTTTCTTT
TRBJ1-5	.	TRBV7-8	many	CASSLGWSGANQPQHF	TGTGCCAGCAGCTTAGGTTGGAGCGGGGCAAATCAGCCCCAGCATTTT
TRBJ1-6	TRBD1	TRBV28	few	CASSPTTGGDSPLHF	TGTGCCAGCAGTCCTACGACAGGGGGAGATTCACCCCTCCACTTT
TRBJ2-1	.	TRBV7-6	many	CASSLVGVGEQFF	TGTGCCAGCAGCTTAGTAGGAGTCGGTGAGCAGTTCTTC
TRBJ2-2	.	TRBV6-5	many	CASSYSPGGTGELFF	TGTGCCAGCAGTTACTCACCCGGGGGAACCGGGGAGCTGTTTTTT
TRBJ2-5	TRBD2	TRBV20-1	many	CSAQGTSGGPETQYF	TGCAGTGCCCAGGGGACTAGCGGGGGCCCAGAGACCCAGTACTTC
TRBJ2-5	.	TRBV6-4	many	CASTGQETQYF	TGTGCCAGCACTGGGCAAGAGACCCAGTACTTC
TRBJ2-1	.	TRBV20-1	many	CSAPTWGGSSYNEQFF	TGCAGTGCTCCTACCTGGGGCGGAAGCTCCTACAATGAGCAGTTCTTC
TRBJ1-6	TRBD1	TRBV7-6	many	CASSLEAGGASPLHF	TGTGCCAGCAGCTTAGAGGCAGGGGGCGCCTCGCCCCTCCACTTT
TRBJ2-7	.	TRBV5-4	many	CASSRIQGGRETYEQYF	TGTGCCAGCAGCCGGATACAGGGTGGACGAGAAACCTACGAGCAGTACTTC
TRBJ2-7	.	TRBV20-1	.	CSATGLYEQYF	TGCAGTGCGACCGGACTCTACGAGCAGTACTTC
TRBJ2-2	.	TRBV9	many	CASSEGSTGELFF	TGTGCCAGCAGCGAAGGGAGCACCGGGGAGCTGTTTTTT
TRBJ1-1	.	TRBV5-1	many	CASSLVGGSDTEAFF	TGCGCCAGCAGCTTGGTTGGCGGGTCGGACACTGAAGCTTTCTTT
TRBJ2-5	TRBD2	TRBV28	few	CASSPYSPQLAGRPTQYF	TGTGCCAGCAGTCCATACTCCCCCCAACTAGCGGGGCGCCCGACCCAGTACTTC
TRBJ1-1	.	TRBV29-1	many	CSVESQAYTEAFF	TGCAGCGTTGAATCCCAGGCCTACACTGAAGCTTTCTTT
TRBJ1-1	.	TRBV4-2	many	CASSHEEVTEAFF	TGTGCCAGCAGCCATGAGGAAGTTACTGAAGCTTTCTTT
TRBJ2-7	.	TRBV30	.	CAWVSGYEQYF	TGTGCCTGGGTTAGCGGTTACGAGCAGTACTTC
TRBJ2-7	TRBD2	TRBV10-3	many	CAITRGRESYEQYF	TGTGCCATCACCCGTGGGAGGGAGTCCTACGAGCAGTACTTC
TRBJ1-1	.	TRBV4-2	many	CASSPSPNTEAFF	TGTGCCAGCAGCCCCTCACCGAACACTGAAGCTTTCTTT
TRBJ2-5	.	TRBV20-1	.	CSASIVEETQYF	TGCAGTGCCTCGATAGTCGAAGAGACCCAGTACTTC
TRBJ2-6	.	TRBV7-1	few	CASSSGPTPLNVLTF	TGTGCCAGCAGCTCCGGCCCGACACCACTCAACGTCCTGACTTTC
TRBJ2-1	TRBD2	TRBV6-2/TRBV6-3	few	CASRPPLAGGENEQFF	TGTGCCAGCAGACCCCCACTAGCGGGGGGTGAAAATGAGCAGTTCTTC
TRBJ2-1	.	TRBV15	many	CATSRDRQPNEQFF	TGTGCCACCAGCAGAGATAGGCAGCCCAATGAGCAGTTCTTC
TRBJ2-7	.	TRBV25-1	many	CASSSSGLGTYEQYF	TGTGCCAGCAGCTCCTCGGGCCTCGGAACCTACGAGCAGTACTTC
TRBJ1-5	.	TRBV28	few	CASSLVAALNQPQHF	TGTGCCAGCAGTTTAGTGGCGGCCCTCAATCAGCCCCAGCATTTT
TRBJ1-2	TRBD1	TRBV20-1	.	CCASPRIETGGNYGYTF	TGCTGTGCTTCCCCCCGCATCGAGACAGGGGGCAACTATGGCTACACCTTC
TRBJ2-1	.	TRBV7-2	.	CAVGLSNEQFF	TGTGCAGTTGGCCTGAGCAATGAGCAGTTCTTC
TRBJ1-1	.	TRBV9	many	CASSADSGTEAFF	TGTGCCAGCAGCGCCGACAGCGGCACTGAAGCTTTCTTT
TRBJ2-5	TRBD2	TRBV5-1	many	CASSLGPSGSQTQYF	TGCGCCAGCAGCTTGGGTCCTAGCGGGAGTCAGACCCAGTACTTC
TRBJ2-3	TRBD2	TRBV7-3	many	CASSLDLAVGTDTQYF	TGTGCCAGCAGCCTCGATCTAGCGGTCGGCACAGATACGCAGTATTTT
TRBJ2-7	.	TRBV5-1	many	CASSLPGATYEQYF	TGCGCCAGCAGCCTCCCAGGGGCCACCTACGAGCAGTACTTC
TRBJ2-3	.	TRBV6-2/TRBV6-3	many	CASAGGQRTDTQYF	TGTGCCAGCGCAGGCGGACAGCGAACAGATACGCAGTATTTT
TRBJ2-7	.	TRBV6-1	many	CAIRTGGWEQYF	TGTGCCATCCGGACAGGAGGGTGGGAGCAGTACTTC
TRBJ2-7	TRBD1	TRBV2	many	CASISTGGRYYEQYF	TGTGCCAGCATTTCAACAGGGGGCCGTTACTACGAGCAGTACTTC
TRBJ1-1	.	TRBV18	many	CASSPPSSPMNTEAFF	TGTGCCAGCTCACCTCCGTCAAGCCCCATGAACACTGAAGCTTTCTTT
TRBJ2-5	TRBD1	TRBV9	many	CASSVGQGEGWETQYF	TGTGCCAGCAGCGTAGGACAGGGGGAGGGTTGGGAGACCCAGTACTTC
TRBJ2-7	.	TRBV5-1	many	CASSLGAAVISYEQYF	TGCGCCAGCAGCCTGGGGGCAGCCGTAATCTCCTACGAGCAGTACTTC
TRBJ2-7	.	TRBV4-2	.	CAISPGVGCEQYF	TGTGCCATCAGCCCCGGGGTCGGCTGCGAGCAGTACTTC
TRBJ1-2	.	TRBV9	many	CASSAQDTTIKGYTF	TGTGCCAGCAGCGCCCAGGACACGACAATAAAGGGCTACACCTTC